The clone carrying this T cell receptor beta chain was counted a few times. In the original workflow: Amplification with reference gene primers provided the estimates of nucleated cell counts. The protocol was immunoSEQ multiplex PCR, while the TCRdb copy is restricted to in-frame clones and leaves out a portion. V and J calls and clone size follow that table, whereas D and trimming were derived from the DNA. The table records under 100,000 clones, more than 65% of them present only once. These data come from a study of blood T cell repertoires in COVID-19. For the study at large: In each case, the material was cDNA or gDNA derived from T cells, B-cell-depleted T cells, or PBMCs.

Per the germline V gene, CDR1 is MDHEN and CDR2 is SYDVKM. V was clipped by 5 bases and J by 8 bases; unmatched bases: 3. CDR3 length equals 12 residues. Sequenced sample: peripheral blood. The clonotype originates from a man aged 80 or over with active or convalescent COVID-19. The chain carries TRBV28 and TRBJ2-1; TRBD2 matches 7 bases. The CDR3 spells CASSERGDEQFF. In DNA, the CDR3 is TGTGCCAGCAGTGAGCGGGGAGATGAGCAGTTCTTC.